These 5 T cell receptor beta chains share one sample of origin, sequenced in a study of a mutant IDH1 vaccine in newly diagnosed glioma. These receptors lack a known antigen. Time point in this sample: week 5, during vaccination. With topical imiquimod, each dose of the vaccine consisted of 300 ug of mutant IDH1 20-mer peptide. The data were produced by immunoSEQ multiplex PCR, yet TCRdb's version contains in-frame clones alone and is incomplete. The sample gives about 50,000 clones, 78% of which show up once; 5.2% is in the top ten. Here the sequenced sample was PBMCs, taken from a glioma patient whose treatment included an IDH1 peptide vaccine. All receptors derive from a man aged 50-59 years with glioma.

V usage is TRBV10-3 and J usage is TRBJ2-1; D is perhaps TRBD2 (6 bases). Deletions cut 6 bases from V and 1 base from J, with 16 bases between. The germline V gene encodes CDR1 ENHRY and CDR2 SYGVKD. This CDR3 comprises 16 residues. CDR3 DNA: TGTGCCATCAGCCCATCGGGGCGGGGATCCTACAATGAGCAGTTCTTC. Its protein is CAISPSGRGSYNEQFF.

The count of this clone is one. The rearrangement uses TRBV5-5 and TRBJ2-7, with unresolved D. Germline V gene lookup returns CDR1 SGHKS and CDR2 YYEKEE (reference sequence). V lost 3 bases and J lost 1, with 11 bases in between. The CDR3 covers 14 residues. DNA of the CDR3: TGTGCCAGCAGCTCGGTTGTCGCGTCCTACGAGCAGTACTTC. This gives the protein CASSSVVASYEQYF.

This chain connects TRBV14 to TRBJ1-2; 9 bases map to TRBD1. This CDR3 contains 15 residues. The J segment lost 8 bases and the V segment lost 3 bases, leaving 10 bases of the junction unmatched. Germline V gene data show CDR1 as SGHDN and CDR2 as FVKESK. This CDR3 reads CASSQNRGLPSGYTF. The CDR3 nucleotides read TGTGCCAGCAGCCAGAACAGGGGGCTCCCTTCGGGCTACACCTTC.

V and J are TRBV10-3 and TRBJ1-1; weak D call: TRBD1 (6 bases). CDR3 size: 14 residues. V shed 6 bases and J shed 1 base, with 12 bases lying between them. CDR1 and CDR2 from the germline V gene are ENHRY and SYGVKD. The CDR3 loop is CAIRDPTGNTEAFF. Here the CDR3 DNA reads TGTGCCATCAGGGACCCGACAGGGAACACTGAAGCTTTCTTT.

The chain couples TRBV7-2 to TRBJ1-6; D unclear. This CDR3 region has 14 residues. Trimming pared 6 bases from V and 7 bases from J, leaving 13 bases between. Germline V CDR1 and CDR2: SGHTA, FQGNSA. The CDR3 DNA follows: TGTGCCAGCAGTTCCCCTGTAGGGAATTCACCCCTCCACTTT. It encodes CASSSPVGNSPLHF.